The following is a TCR beta chain sequence with its context. The data were obtained in a study of blood T cell repertoires in COVID-19. For the study at large: Both acute and convalescent COVID-19 samples were obtained from the United States, Italy and Spain. Sample material is recorded as cDNA or gDNA derived from T cells, B-cell-depleted T cells, or PBMCs.

Authors' analysis steps: It was from reference gene primer amplification that nucleated cell counts were estimated. Profiling relied on immunoSEQ multiplex PCR, and the TCRdb table lists in-frame clones only, not all of them. Clonal size and the V and J genes are those of that table, whereas D and trimming came from the DNA. The sample lists 250,000 or so clones, around 80% occurring once. V shed 4 bases and J 1 base; nucleotides not matched to a gene: 9. There are 18 residues in the CDR3. In germline, CDR1 is SGHKS, CDR2 YYEKEE (reference sequence). This receptor was taken from a woman at least 80 years old with acute or convalescent COVID-19. Sequenced material: peripheral blood. The chain couples TRBV5-5 to TRBJ2-3; 13 bases are a match to TRBD2. CDR3 in DNA: TGTGCCAGCAGCCAGACTAGCGGGGGGACTTCTGGCACAGATACGCAGTATTTT. Amino acid sequence: CASSQTSGGTSGTDTQYF.